This is a list of T cell receptor beta chains from one sample in a study of T cell repertoires in cytomegalovirus infection. One entry per CDR3 protein results from TCRdb running MiXCR on the reads. The sample lists a few hundred thousand distinct CDR3 sequences; roughly an eighth were seen once. Sequencing was done on a sample of PBMCs. These receptors were collected from a human donor in good health (CMV status not recorded). Some clones in this sample may be carry-over from other donors' samples. Each CDR3 is given with its conserved first and last residue. The D gene is left open where the match is weak. Where a row states a size, it is once, few, many or the class of an expanded clone; other rows omit it.

>TRBV27|TRBJ2-7|15|-|TRBD1
TGTGCCAGCAGTCCCGGACAGGGGGCGTCCTACGAGCAGTACTTC
CASSPGQGASYEQYF
>TRBV6-2/TRBV6-3|TRBJ2-1|12|many|-
TGTGCCAGCAGCCGGGGCTACAATGAGCAGTTCTTC
CASSRGYNEQFF
>TRBV27|TRBJ1-1|15|many|-
TGTGCCAGCAGTTTGGGCTTTAGGAGGGTCTCTGAAGCTTTCTTT
CASSLGFRRVSEAFF
>TRBV7-8|TRBJ2-7|15|many|-
TGTGCCAGCAAAGGAGATGGTCGGGGCTCCTACGAGCAGTACTTC
CASKGDGRGSYEQYF
>TRBV7-2|TRBJ2-1|19|many|TRBD2
TGTGCCAGCAGCCAAATGGGACTAGCGGGTCTTGGCTCCTACAATGAGCAGTTCTTC
CASSQMGLAGLGSYNEQFF
>TRBV12-3/TRBV12-4|TRBJ2-1|16|-|-
TGTGCCAGCAGTTTAGCGGAGGGTAGCTCCTACAATGAGCAGTTCTTC
CASSLAEGSSYNEQFF
>TRBV6-2/TRBV6-3|TRBJ2-3|12|-|-
TGTGCCAGCGAAACAGGGACAGATACGCAGTATTTT
CASETGTDTQYF
>TRBV6-2/TRBV6-3|TRBJ1-1|13|few|-
TGTGCCAGCAGTTACGGAAGCCCGCTTGAAGCTTTCTTT
CASSYGSPLEAFF
>TRBV19|TRBJ2-1|15|many|-
TGTGCCAGTAAACCGGACTTGGCCTCCTACAATGAGCAGTTCTTC
CASKPDLASYNEQFF
>TRBV12-5|TRBJ1-2|13|-|-
TGTGCTAGTGGACCAGACGCAAACTATGGCTACACCTTC
CASGPDANYGYTF
>TRBV20-1|TRBJ2-1|15|many|TRBD2
TGCAGTGCTAGAGGGGGGATAGCGGGGTACAATGAGCAGTTCTTC
CSARGGIAGYNEQFF
>TRBV7-6|TRBJ2-1|17|many|TRBD1
TGTGCCAGCAGCAGTCTGCCGGGGACAGGTGGTAACAATGAGCAGTTCTTC
CASSSLPGTGGNNEQFF
>TRBV5-5|TRBJ2-3|15|-|-
TGTGCCAGCAGCTTGTGGCAGGGAATGGCAGATACGCAGTATTTT
CASSLWQGMADTQYF
>TRBV28|TRBJ2-7|15|many|-
TGTGCCAGCACCACCAAAAGGCTAGCGATCTACGAGCAGTACTTC
CASTTKRLAIYEQYF
>TRBV7-3|TRBJ2-1|15|many|TRBD2
TGTGCCAGCAGCTTAGCCCTAGCGGAAGACAATGAGCAGTTCTTC
CASSLALAEDNEQFF
>TRBV6-2/TRBV6-3|TRBJ2-2|20|-|TRBD2
TGTGCCAGCAGTTATATCGGGACTAGCGGGGGAATTGCAAACACCGGGGAGCTGTTTTTT
CASSYIGTSGGIANTGELFF
>TRBV10-2|TRBJ2-3|11|many|-
TGTGCCAGCAGTGGGTCGGATACGCAGTATTTT
CASSGSDTQYF
>TRBV7-2|TRBJ2-7|15|many|TRBD1
TGTGCCAGCAGCTACCCGGGACAGAGCTCCTACGAGCAGTACTTC
CASSYPGQSSYEQYF
>TRBV7-2|TRBJ2-7|12|many|-
TGTGCCAGCAGCTCCGTTTATTACGAGCAGTACTTC
CASSSVYYEQYF
>TRBV2|TRBJ1-5|16|few|TRBD1
TGTGCCAGCAGTCCCGAGACAGGGCTTAGCAATCAGCCCCAGCATTTT
CASSPETGLSNQPQHF
>TRBV12-3/TRBV12-4|TRBJ2-7|12|many|-
TGTGCCAGCAGTTTCTACTTTTACGAGCAGTACTTC
CASSFYFYEQYF
>TRBV10-3|TRBJ2-1|15|many|-
TGTGCCATCAGTGAGGCTAAGAGGGGTTTGGCTGAGCAGTTCTTC
CAISEAKRGLAEQFF
>TRBV20-1|TRBJ2-7|11|many|-
TGCAGCGGGGCGGTTGGAGACGAGCAGTACTTC
CSGAVGDEQYF
>TRBV28|TRBJ1-2|15|many|TRBD1
TGTGCCAGCAGTTTCTACGGACAGGGGGAATATGGCTACACCTTC
CASSFYGQGEYGYTF
>TRBV5-1|TRBJ2-7|17|-|TRBD1
TGCGCCAGCAGCAAATTCTCCGGGACAGGGGTCTCCTACGAGCAGTACTTC
CASSKFSGTGVSYEQYF
>TRBV20-1|TRBJ2-2|14|-|-
TGCAGTGCTAGTCGAGGCGGGACGGGCGGGGAGCTGTTTTTT
CSASRGGTGGELFF
>TRBV29-1|TRBJ2-1|14|-|-
TGCAGCGTCCAACACAGGACACTCTACAATGAGCAGTTCTTC
CSVQHRTLYNEQFF
>TRBV7-2|TRBJ1-5|13|few|-
TGTGCCAGCAGCTTAGCGGTTTCGGGGGCCCAGCATTTT
CASSLAVSGAQHF
>TRBV20-1|TRBJ1-5|14|-|-
TGCAGTGCTAGTAGCCAGGGCGCTGGGGAGCCCCAGCATTTT
CSASSQGAGEPQHF
>TRBV18|TRBJ2-5|13|few|-
TGTGCCAGCTCTTCCGGGACTGAAGAGACCCAGTACTTC
CASSSGTEETQYF
>TRBV6-2/TRBV6-3|TRBJ2-7|13|-|-
TGTGCCAGCAGTTATCAGCCGACCTACGAGCAGTACTTC
CASSYQPTYEQYF